Listed below are T cell receptor beta chains from one sample, sequenced in a study of T cells in Graves' hyperthyroidism and ophthalmopathy. MiXCR, applied by TCRdb to the multiplex PCR reads, yields one record per CDR3 protein. The data contain 370,000 or so distinct CDR3 sequences, around 16% of them singletons. The sequenced material came from blood. The receptors here all came from a woman between 18 and 29 years old with Graves' hyperthyroidism that later progressed to Graves' ophthalmopathy. CDR3s include the opening cysteine and the closing phenylalanine or tryptophan. A D gene is named only where the DNA matches it firmly. Size tells how often a clone was seen (once, few, many) or the class of an expanded clone, and some rows leave it out.

clone_size j_call d_call v_call cdr3_nt cdr3_aa
NA TRBJ1-5 NA TRBV19 TGTGCCAGTAGTATAAGGGGGAGGGGCAATCAGCCCCAGCATTTT CASSIRGRGNQPQHF
NA TRBJ2-7 NA TRBV12-3/TRBV12-4 TGTGCCAGCAATCGGCCTGGGGTCACCTACGAGCAGTACTTC CASNRPGVTYEQYF
NA TRBJ1-6 TRBD1 TRBV28 TGTGCCAGCAGTCGACAGGGGAGCTCCTATAATTCACCCCTCCACTTT CASSRQGSSYNSPLHF
many TRBJ2-3 TRBD2 TRBV30 TGTGCCTGGAGTAGACTAGCGGGGGGATCAGATACGCAGTATTTT CAWSRLAGGSDTQYF
many TRBJ1-2 NA TRBV27 TGTGCCAGCAGTTTAGGGTCGGGATTTGGCTACACCTTC CASSLGSGFGYTF
NA TRBJ1-1 NA TRBV20-1 TGCAGTGCTAGAGAGGGGGGGATGAGCACTGAAGCTTTCTTT CSAREGGMSTEAFF
NA TRBJ1-2 TRBD1 TRBV5-4 TGTGCCAGCAGCAGGATACAGGGGGCGCGTGGCTACACCTTC CASSRIQGARGYTF
many TRBJ2-7 NA TRBV28 TGTGCCAGCACCTCCGGGTCCCTTCCCTACGAGCAGTACTTC CASTSGSLPYEQYF
NA TRBJ1-1 NA TRBV9 TGTGCCAGCAGCCCTCAGGCGGGGGTTTCCACTGAAGCTTCCTTT CASSPQAGVSTEASF
few TRBJ2-5 TRBD1 TRBV6-2/TRBV6-3 TGTGCCAGCAGAAGGGGACAGGAGACCCAGTACTTC CASRRGQETQYF
many TRBJ2-5 NA TRBV20-1 TGCAGTGCTAGAGAAGGAGGGAGGGGGACAGAGACCCAGTACTTC CSAREGGRGTETQYF
many TRBJ2-5 NA TRBV2 TGTGCCAGCAATAAGGGGTACCAAGAGACCCAGTACTTC CASNKGYQETQYF
NA TRBJ1-6 NA TRBV7-9 TGTGCCAGCAGTAGGTCACGTCGGCCTTCGACAAGTTCACCCCTCCACTTT CASSRSRRPSTSSPLHF
NA TRBJ2-1 TRBD1 TRBV2 TGTGCCAGCTATCGGACAGGGGGGAGGAATGAGCAGTTCTTC CASYRTGGRNEQFF
NA TRBJ2-4 TRBD2 TRBV5-4 TGTGCCAGCAGCTTGAATAGCGGGAGGGACATTCAGTACTTC CASSLNSGRDIQYF
many TRBJ2-7 TRBD1 TRBV6-1 TGTGCCAGCAGTGAAGAAGTCCTCCGATGGACAGGGGGTTTCCACGAGCAGTACTTC CASSEEVLRWTGGFHEQYF
few TRBJ2-1 TRBD2 TRBV6-1 TGTGCCAGCAGTCTTCTAGCGGCCGCCTACAATGAGCAGTTCTTC CASSLLAAAYNEQFF
few TRBJ2-7 NA TRBV4-3 TGCGCCAGCAGCCAAGATCCGAGAACCTACGAGCAGTACTTC CASSQDPRTYEQYF
NA TRBJ1-4 TRBD1 TRBV30 TGTGCCTGGAGTGTACCAGGGGGCGCGGATGAAAAACTGTTTTTT CAWSVPGGADEKLFF
NA TRBJ1-2 TRBD1 TRBV20-1 TGCAGTGCTAGAGGGGACGGACAGGGGAAGTATGGCTACACCTTC CSARGDGQGKYGYTF
NA TRBJ1-1 NA TRBV6-6 TGTGCCAGCAGTTACCCGTCAACGACAGGAATCATTGAAGCTTTCTTT CASSYPSTTGIIEAFF
many TRBJ1-1 NA TRBV18 TGTGCCAGCTCACCACCTAGCCGACCGGGTGAAGCTTTCTTT CASSPPSRPGEAFF
NA TRBJ2-2 NA TRBV7-9 TGTGCCAGCAGCCCCGGCCCCACCCTAAAACAACCGAACACCGGGGAGCTGTTTTTT CASSPGPTLKQPNTGELFF
many TRBJ2-7 NA TRBV12-3/TRBV12-4 TGTGCCAGCAGTTTAAAAAGATCAACGGGGGAGCAGTACTTC CASSLKRSTGEQYF
NA TRBJ2-3 TRBD2 TRBV7-2 TGTGCCAGCAGCTTAGACGGGGGGATGCCAGATACGCAGTATTTT CASSLDGGMPDTQYF
many TRBJ2-3 TRBD1 TRBV10-3 TGTGCCATCAGGGGGACAGGGGGCCATATTGATACGCAGTATTTT CAIRGTGGHIDTQYF
many TRBJ1-1 TRBD1 TRBV20-1 TGCAGTGCTAACAGGGGTGGGAACACTGAAGCTTTCTTT CSANRGGNTEAFF
few TRBJ2-1 TRBD2 TRBV4-1 TGCGCCAGCAGCTTATCTTTAGCGGGAGGGGTCGGTCGCAATGAGCAGTTCTTC CASSLSLAGGVGRNEQFF
many TRBJ1-1 TRBD1 TRBV19 TGTGCCAGTAGTATGAGAGGTACCGGGACAGGGGGAAACACTGAAGCTTTCTTT CASSMRGTGTGGNTEAFF
many TRBJ2-1 NA TRBV5-1 TGCGCCAGCAGCTTGGGCCGCGGGGATACCTACAATGAGCAGTTCTTC CASSLGRGDTYNEQFF
many TRBJ1-3 NA TRBV18 TGTGCCAGCTCACCCTCGGGCCCATCATCTGGAAACACCATATATTTT CASSPSGPSSGNTIYF